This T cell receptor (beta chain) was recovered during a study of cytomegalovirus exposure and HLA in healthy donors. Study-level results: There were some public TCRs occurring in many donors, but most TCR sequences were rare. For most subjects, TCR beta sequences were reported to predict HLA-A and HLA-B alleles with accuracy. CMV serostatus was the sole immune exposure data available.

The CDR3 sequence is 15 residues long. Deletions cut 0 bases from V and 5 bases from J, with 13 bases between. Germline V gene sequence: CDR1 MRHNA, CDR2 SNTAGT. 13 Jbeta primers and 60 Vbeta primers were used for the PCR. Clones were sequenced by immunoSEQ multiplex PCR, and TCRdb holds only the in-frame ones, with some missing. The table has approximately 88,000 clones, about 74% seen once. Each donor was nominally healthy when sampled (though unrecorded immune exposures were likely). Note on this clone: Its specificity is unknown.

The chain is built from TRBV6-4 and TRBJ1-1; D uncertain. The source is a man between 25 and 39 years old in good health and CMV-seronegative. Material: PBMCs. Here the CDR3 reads CASSDSRGLRTEAFF. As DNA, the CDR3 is TGTGCCAGCAGTGACTCGCGGGGATTGCGGACTGAAGCTTTCTTT.